Sequencing of this T cell receptor beta chain was carried out in a study of blood T cell repertoires in COVID-19. V was pared by 4 bases and J by 4 bases, with 7 bases between. The CDR3 is made up of 11 amino acids. Germline-derived CDR1 and CDR2 are SQVTM and ANQGSEA. The data were produced by immunoSEQ multiplex PCR, yet TCRdb's version contains in-frame clones alone and is incomplete. The table includes fewer than 300,000 clones, 88% detected once. The chain employs TRBV29-1 and TRBJ1-2; TRBD1 might be the D (6 bases). Sequencing input: PBMCs or T cells enriched from blood (not recorded which). This TCR derives from a woman aged 35 to 49 with acute COVID-19. The CDR3 sequence: CSVGGGYGYTF. The CDR3 bases are TGCAGCGTTGGAGGGGGCTATGGCTACACCTTC.